One and the same sample provided the 9 T cell receptor beta chains below, sequenced in a study of shared clonotypes between healthy human individuals. Measured with immunoSEQ multiplex PCR; TCRdb has only the in-frame clones, and not every one. This table has about 2 million clones, over 85% appearing once. Naive-designated CD8 cells lacked CD45RO, were positively enriched for CCR7, and omitted terminally differentiated effector memory CD45RA+ cells. Sequences were obtained from naive CD8+ T cells sorted from blood. The receptors derive from a man aged 18-30 years in good health.

This rearrangement joins TRBV2 to TRBJ1-5, with D tentatively TRBD1 (6 bases). The germline V and J ends were trimmed by 5 bases and 3 bases, with 17 bases remaining between them. Germline loops: CDR1 SNHLY, CDR2 FYNNEI. The CDR3 length is 16 residues. DNA of the CDR3: TGTGCCAGCAGTCTAAGCGGGGGGGCGAACAATCAGCCCCAGCATTTT. Protein: CASSLSGGANNQPQHF.

Comments on this clone: Within the sample, other DNA sequences also encode this same CDR3. The genes are TRBV2 and TRBJ2-1; perhaps TRBD2 as D (5 bases). Germline V lookup: CDR1 SNHLY, CDR2 FYNNEI. The CDR3 runs 15 residues. V gave up 7 bases and J gave up 0 bases, with 13 bases separating them. The DNA for the CDR3 is TGTGCCAGCATTCCGAGCGGTAGCTCCTACAATGAGCAGTTCTTC. Encoded protein: CASIPSGSSYNEQFF.

The chain recombines TRBV19 with TRBJ1-5; D not resolved. Germline lookup yields CDR1 LNHDA and CDR2 SQIVND (reference sequence). The CDR3 sequence is 13 residues long. V was clipped by 5 bases and J by 6 bases, with 11 bases between them. CDR3 nucleotides: TGTGCCAGTAGTGTGGCAGCAGTTCAGCCCCAGCATTTT. Residues: CASSVAAVQPQHF. Drawing the rest from reference TRBV19 and TRBJ1-5, the complete variable domain is DGGITQSPKYLFRKEGQNVTLSCEQNLNHDAMYWYRQDPGQGLRLIYYSQIVNDFQKGDIAEGYSVSREKKESFPLTVTSAQKNPTAFYLCASSVAAVQPQHFGDGTRLSIL.

The V gene is TRBV28, the J gene TRBJ1-4; perhaps TRBD1 as D (5 bases). Trimming stripped 1 base from V and 8 bases from J, with 11 bases between. CDR3 length equals 14 residues. The germline CDR1 and CDR2 sequences are MDHEN and SYDVKM. CDR3 DNA sequence: TGTGCCAGCAGTTTATCGGGGACGGGCGAAAAACTGTTTTTT. The encoded protein is CASSLSGTGEKLFF.

This chain uses TRBV6-6 with TRBJ2-1; D possibly corresponds to TRBD2 (6 bases). The CDR3 is made up of 15 amino acids. The ends were cut back, 4 bases at V and 2 bases at J, with 12 bases in the middle. Germline V CDR1 and CDR2: MNHNY, SVGAGI (reference sequence). CDR3 nucleotides: TGTGCCAGCAGTTCCCCGCGGGGTGCCTACAATGAGCAGTTCTTC. Its protein product is CASSSPRGAYNEQFF.

The rearrangement joins TRBV2 to TRBJ2-2; 9 bases align to TRBD2. Per the germline V gene, CDR1 is SNHLY and CDR2 is FYNNEI. This CDR3 is built from 16 residues. The V and J ends lost 0 bases and 5 bases, in that order; junction bases with no gene match: 4. CDR3 protein: CASSEARGGSTGELFF. The CDR3 DNA is TGTGCCAGCAGTGAAGCGCGGGGGGGATCTACCGGGGAGCTGTTTTTT.

DNA for the CDR3: TGTGCCAGCAGTGACGAGCGCTCAAGCTACAATGAGCAGTTCTTC. It translates to CASSDERSSYNEQFF. The chain combines TRBV6-1 with TRBJ2-1; D not resolved. V shed 3 bases and J shed 3 bases, with 12 bases lying between them. This CDR3 contains 15 residues. Germline CDR1 is MNHNS and CDR2 is SASEGT.

This chain connects TRBV30 to TRBJ2-7, with a weak D call TRBD1 (6 bases). This CDR3 spans 13 amino acids. V was cut by 1 base and J by 1 base, with 8 bases left in between. CDR1 is GTSNPN, CDR2 SVGIG, per germline (reference sequence). The CDR3 DNA reads TGTGCCTGGAGTGCCGGGACATCCTACGAGCAGTACTTC. Its protein is CAWSAGTSYEQYF.

The chain recombines TRBV14 with TRBJ1-1; TRBD1 is a possible D gene (6 bases). CDR1 SGHDN and CDR2 FVKESK come from the germline V gene. The CDR3 runs to 14 residues. Trimming shortened V by 0 bases and J by 11 bases, and 16 bases separated the two germline ends. The CDR3 reads CASSQDVAGVEAFF. DNA for the CDR3: TGTGCCAGCAGCCAAGATGTCGCAGGGGTGGAGGCTTTCTTT.